This TCR beta chain was sequenced during a study of blood T cells in healthy people across ages. The CDR3 sequence is 14 residues long. V lost 0 bases and J lost 0, with 5 bases in between. Per germline, CDR1 SGDLS and CDR2 YYNGEE. To note about this clonotype: Antigen specificity is unknown.

Extraction yielded at least 5.5 micrograms of total RNA per sample. General study results and limits: The study found more naive CD4+ cells and higher diversity in long-lived than aged donors.

It was with a sample-barcoded 5' primer and a J-beta primer mix that a second PCR of roughly 6 to 12 cycles was run. TCRdb reprocessed the 5' RACE reads via MiXCR and lists one record per CDR3 protein. The table includes about 1 million distinct CDR3 sequences, under 55% detected once. V gene TRBV9 combines with J gene TRBJ2-3; D unresolved. Specimen: blood. This clonotype originated in a woman between 55 and 75 years old in good health. In nucleotides, the CDR3 is TGTGCCAGCAGCGTAGCGGACAGCACAGATACGCAGTATTTT. Translated, it gives CASSVADSTDTQYF.